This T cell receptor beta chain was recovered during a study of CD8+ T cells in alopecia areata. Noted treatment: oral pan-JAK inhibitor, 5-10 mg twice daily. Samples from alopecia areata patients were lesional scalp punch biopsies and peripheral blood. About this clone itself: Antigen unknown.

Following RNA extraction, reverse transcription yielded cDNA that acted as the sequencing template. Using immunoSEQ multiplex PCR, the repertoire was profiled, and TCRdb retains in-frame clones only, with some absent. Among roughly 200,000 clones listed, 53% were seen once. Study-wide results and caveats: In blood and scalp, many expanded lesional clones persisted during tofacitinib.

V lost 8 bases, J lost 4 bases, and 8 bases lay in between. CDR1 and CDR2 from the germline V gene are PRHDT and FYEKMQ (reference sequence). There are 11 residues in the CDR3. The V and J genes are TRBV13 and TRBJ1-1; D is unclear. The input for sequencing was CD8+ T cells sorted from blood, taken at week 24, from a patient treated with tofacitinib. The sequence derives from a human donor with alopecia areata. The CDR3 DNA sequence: TGTGCCAGCCGGGGTCTCACTGAAGCTTTCTTT. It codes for CASRGLTEAFF.